This is a list of T cell receptor beta chains from one sample in a study of blood T cell repertoires in COVID-19. Using immunoSEQ multiplex PCR, the repertoire was profiled, and TCRdb retains in-frame clones only, with some absent. The sample holds about 120,000 clones; 70% to 80% are singletons and the top ten take roughly 6%. The sample consisted of peripheral blood. All receptors come from a man aged 70 or older with acute or convalescent COVID-19. Both conserved end residues are part of each CDR3. The D gene is left open where the match is weak. Clone size is given for some rows only: seen once, a few or many times, or a class if the clone is expanded.

D: -
J: TRBJ1-1
V: TRBV28
size: -
CDR3: CATTGGPNTEAFF
DNA: TGTGCCACCACCGGGGGGCCGAACACTGAAGCTTTCTTT

D: -
J: TRBJ2-3
V: TRBV5-1
size: once
CDR3: CASSLITGFSDTQYF
DNA: TGCGCCAGCAGCTTGATAACAGGGTTTTCGGATACGCAGTATTTT

D: TRBD1
J: TRBJ2-3
V: TRBV24-1
size: -
CDR3: CATLGQVTDTQYF
DNA: TGTGCCACCCTAGGACAGGTCACAGATACGCAGTATTTT

D: TRBD2
J: TRBJ2-3
V: TRBV24-1
size: -
CDR3: CATSDPSGNAPDTQYF
DNA: TGTGCCACCAGTGACCCGAGCGGGAATGCACCAGATACGCAGTATTTT

D: TRBD2
J: TRBJ2-7
V: TRBV7-8
size: -
CDR3: CASRLGRAGGSSYEQYF
DNA: TGTGCCAGCAGGTTAGGGAGAGCGGGGGGCAGCTCCTACGAGCAGTACTTC

D: TRBD1
J: TRBJ1-5
V: TRBV19
size: -
CDR3: CASTGTGGVQPQHF
DNA: TGTGCCAGCACCGGGACAGGGGGTGTACAGCCCCAGCATTTT

D: -
J: TRBJ1-3
V: TRBV7-9
size: -
CDR3: CASSITGPPGNTIYF
DNA: TGTGCCAGCAGCATAACAGGGCCTCCTGGAAACACCATATATTTT

D: -
J: TRBJ1-1
V: TRBV7-9
size: few
CDR3: CASSPMYTEAFF
DNA: TGTGCCAGCAGCCCAATGTACACTGAAGCTTTCTTT

D: -
J: TRBJ1-5
V: TRBV28
size: -
CDR3: CASSPQGLTWRPQHF
DNA: TGTGCCAGCAGTCCCCAGGGGCTTACGTGGCGGCCCCAGCATTTT

D: TRBD1
J: TRBJ1-2
V: TRBV19
size: -
CDR3: CASSIGQANYGYTF
DNA: TGTGCCAGTAGTATCGGACAGGCGAACTATGGCTACACCTTC

D: -
J: TRBJ1-5
V: TRBV5-1
size: -
CDR3: CASSFGEGNQPQHF
DNA: TGCGCCAGCAGCTTCGGGGAGGGCAATCAGCCCCAGCATTTT

D: -
J: TRBJ2-1
V: TRBV19
size: -
CDR3: CASRPPGIYNEQFF
DNA: TGTGCCAGTAGGCCCCCCGGGATCTACAATGAGCAGTTCTTC

D: TRBD1
J: TRBJ2-1
V: TRBV19
size: -
CDR3: CASSIGTAYNEQFF
DNA: TGTGCCAGTAGTATCGGGACAGCATACAATGAGCAGTTCTTC

D: TRBD1
J: TRBJ2-7
V: TRBV25-1
size: few
CDR3: CASRGQGTHEQYF
DNA: TGTGCCAGCAGAGGACAGGGGACGCACGAGCAGTACTTC

D: -
J: TRBJ1-2
V: TRBV7-3
size: -
CDR3: CASSLFPQAGGYTF
DNA: TGTGCCAGCAGCTTATTTCCTCAAGCGGGGGGCTACACCTTC

D: -
J: TRBJ1-5
V: TRBV12-3/TRBV12-4
size: -
CDR3: CASSLMSQPQHF
DNA: TGTGCCAGCAGTTTAATGAGTCAGCCCCAGCATTTT

D: TRBD2
J: TRBJ2-7
V: TRBV28
size: -
CDR3: CASSPLGSGIFYEQYF
DNA: TGTGCCAGCAGTCCCCTTGGTAGCGGGATATTCTACGAGCAGTACTTC

D: -
J: TRBJ1-2
V: TRBV3-1/TRBV3-2
size: once
CDR3: CASSQAGTGVGGYTF
DNA: TGTGCCAGCAGCCAAGCCGGGACTGGCGTTGGAGGCTACACCTTC

D: TRBD2
J: TRBJ2-2
V: TRBV6-5
size: -
CDR3: CASSYGLAGGGELFF
DNA: TGTGCCAGCAGTTACGGGCTAGCGGGAGGCGGGGAGCTGTTTTTT

D: -
J: TRBJ1-6
V: TRBV25-1
size: -
CDR3: CASSANSAGISPLHF
DNA: TGTGCCAGCAGTGCAAATTCTGCAGGGATTTCACCCCTCCACTTT

D: -
J: TRBJ2-2
V: TRBV2
size: -
CDR3: CASSELAGRGTGELFF
DNA: TGTGCCAGCAGTGAACTGGCGGGCCGGGGCACCGGGGAGCTGTTTTTT

D: -
J: TRBJ1-3
V: TRBV6-5
size: -
CDR3: CASGAAGAGNTIYF
DNA: TGTGCCAGCGGGGCAGCGGGAGCTGGAAACACCATATATTTT

D: -
J: TRBJ2-3
V: TRBV7-9
size: -
CDR3: CASSLVSGTDTQYF
DNA: TGTGCCAGCAGCTTAGTTTCGGGCACAGATACGCAGTATTTT

D: TRBD2
J: TRBJ2-1
V: TRBV30
size: -
CDR3: CAWTAGGGDEQFF
DNA: TGTGCCTGGACGGCGGGAGGGGGGGATGAGCAGTTCTTC

D: -
J: TRBJ2-7
V: TRBV5-1
size: -
CDR3: CASSEIPGLAPAEQYF
DNA: TGCGCCAGCAGCGAGATTCCGGGACTGGCCCCCGCCGAGCAGTACTTC

D: TRBD2
J: TRBJ2-1
V: TRBV11-2
size: -
CDR3: CASSLAGTSGVYEQFF
DNA: TGTGCCAGCAGCTTAGCCGGGACTAGCGGGGTCTATGAGCAGTTCTTC

D: -
J: TRBJ1-2
V: TRBV5-5
size: -
CDR3: CASSLEERVWGRNYGYTF
DNA: TGTGCCAGCAGCTTGGAGGAGCGGGTCTGGGGACGGAACTATGGCTACACCTTC

D: -
J: TRBJ2-7
V: TRBV28
size: -
CDR3: CASSSSGERSSLEQYF
DNA: TGTGCCAGCAGTTCGTCTGGGGAGCGCTCATCTCTCGAGCAGTACTTC

D: TRBD1
J: TRBJ1-6
V: TRBV30
size: -
CDR3: CAWGTEANSPLHF
DNA: TGTGCCTGGGGGACAGAGGCTAATTCACCCCTCCACTTT

D: -
J: TRBJ2-5
V: TRBV5-4
size: once
CDR3: CASSFQGRRETQYF
DNA: TGTGCCAGCAGCTTCCAAGGGAGGCGAGAGACCCAGTACTTC

D: TRBD2
J: TRBJ2-2
V: TRBV10-3
size: -
CDR3: CAISGSSGSVNTGELFF
DNA: TGTGCCATCAGTGGTAGTAGCGGGAGTGTGAACACCGGGGAGCTGTTTTTT

D: -
J: TRBJ2-7
V: TRBV21-1
size: -
CDR3: CASSTRGFNEQYF
DNA: TGTGCCAGCAGCACTAGGGGCTTCAACGAGCAGTACTTC

D: -
J: TRBJ1-2
V: TRBV6-5
size: -
CDR3: CASSYDRFKSPYGYTF
DNA: TGTGCCAGCAGTTACGACAGATTCAAATCTCCCTATGGCTACACCTTC

D: -
J: TRBJ1-4
V: TRBV5-1
size: -
CDR3: CASSEGENEKLFF
DNA: TGCGCCAGCAGCGAGGGGGAAAATGAAAAACTGTTTTTT

D: TRBD2
J: TRBJ2-2
V: TRBV11-2
size: -
CDR3: CASSSARTSGDPGELFF
DNA: TGTGCCAGCAGCTCAGCGAGGACTAGCGGGGACCCCGGGGAGCTGTTTTTT

D: -
J: TRBJ2-3
V: TRBV11-1
size: -
CDR3: CASSPLLDTQYF
DNA: TGTGCCAGCAGCCCCCTGTTGGATACGCAGTATTTT

D: TRBD1
J: TRBJ1-2
V: TRBV19
size: -
CDR3: CASSSGGSYGYTF
DNA: TGTGCCAGTAGTTCAGGGGGCAGCTATGGCTACACCTTC

D: TRBD1
J: TRBJ1-5
V: TRBV6-5
size: few
CDR3: CASSTSDRGYQPQHF
DNA: TGTGCCAGCAGTACATCAGACAGGGGGTATCAGCCCCAGCATTTT

D: TRBD1
J: TRBJ1-1
V: TRBV27
size: once
CDR3: CASSPRTGHTEAFF
DNA: TGTGCCAGCAGTCCCCGGACAGGGCACACTGAAGCTTTCTTT

D: TRBD1
J: TRBJ2-2
V: TRBV11-2
size: -
CDR3: CASSLDLWTGGTGELFF
DNA: TGTGCCAGCAGCTTAGATCTGTGGACAGGGGGCACCGGGGAGCTGTTTTTT

D: TRBD2
J: TRBJ2-1
V: TRBV25-1
size: once
CDR3: CASSTPTSGGYNEQFF
DNA: TGTGCCAGCAGTACACCCACTAGCGGGGGGTACAATGAGCAGTTCTTC

D: TRBD2
J: TRBJ2-3
V: TRBV7-2
size: -
CDR3: CASSLDMGLRTDTQYF
DNA: TGTGCCAGCAGCTTAGATATGGGACTAAGGACAGATACGCAGTATTTT

D: -
J: TRBJ2-2
V: TRBV23-1
size: -
CDR3: CASSQSPRGGELFF
DNA: TGCGCCAGCAGTCAATCGCCTAGGGGCGGGGAGCTGTTTTTT

D: TRBD2
J: TRBJ2-7
V: TRBV9
size: -
CDR3: CASSVERGGYEQYF
DNA: TGTGCCAGCAGCGTAGAGCGGGGAGGGTACGAGCAGTACTTC

D: -
J: TRBJ2-3
V: TRBV11-2
size: -
CDR3: CASSSTDTDTQYF
DNA: TGTGCCAGCAGCTCCACAGACACAGATACGCAGTATTTT

D: TRBD2
J: TRBJ2-5
V: TRBV24-1
size: -
CDR3: CATSDSWGWPSGRGESETQYF
DNA: TGTGCCACCAGTGATTCGTGGGGCTGGCCTAGCGGGAGAGGAGAATCAGAGACCCAGTACTTC

D: TRBD2
J: TRBJ2-1
V: TRBV15
size: once
CDR3: CATSRVGRGAYNEQFF
DNA: TGTGCCACCAGCAGAGTGGGACGGGGGGCCTACAATGAGCAGTTCTTC

D: -
J: TRBJ1-1
V: TRBV12-3/TRBV12-4
size: -
CDR3: CASSPPWLEAFF
DNA: TGTGCCAGCAGTCCCCCCTGGCTTGAAGCTTTCTTT

D: -
J: TRBJ1-1
V: TRBV14
size: -
CDR3: CASSPRVSLNTEAFF
DNA: TGTGCCAGCAGCCCCCGGGTCAGCTTGAACACTGAAGCTTTCTTT

D: TRBD1
J: TRBJ1-1
V: TRBV19
size: -
CDR3: CASRLDRGSTEAFF
DNA: TGTGCCAGTAGGCTTGACAGGGGATCCACTGAAGCTTTCTTT